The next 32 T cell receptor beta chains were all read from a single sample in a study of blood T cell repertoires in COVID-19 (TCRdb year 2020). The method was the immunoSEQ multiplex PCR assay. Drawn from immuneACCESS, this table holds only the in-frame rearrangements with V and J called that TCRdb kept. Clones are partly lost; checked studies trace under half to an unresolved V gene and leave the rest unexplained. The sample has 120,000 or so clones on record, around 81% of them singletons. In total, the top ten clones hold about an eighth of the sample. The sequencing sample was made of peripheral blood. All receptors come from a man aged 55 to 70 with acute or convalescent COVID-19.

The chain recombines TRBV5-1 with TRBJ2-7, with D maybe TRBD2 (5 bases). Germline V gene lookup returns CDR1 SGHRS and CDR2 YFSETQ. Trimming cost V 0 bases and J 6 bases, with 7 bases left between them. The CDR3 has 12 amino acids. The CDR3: CASSLVAGEQYF. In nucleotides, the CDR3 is TGCGCCAGCAGCTTGGTGGCGGGCGAGCAGTACTTC.

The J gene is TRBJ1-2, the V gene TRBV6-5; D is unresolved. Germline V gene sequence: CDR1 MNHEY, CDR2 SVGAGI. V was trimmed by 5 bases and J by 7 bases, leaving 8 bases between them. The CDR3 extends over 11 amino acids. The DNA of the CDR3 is TGTGCCAGCAGTACGAGTTTTGGCTACACCTTC. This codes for CASSTSFGYTF.

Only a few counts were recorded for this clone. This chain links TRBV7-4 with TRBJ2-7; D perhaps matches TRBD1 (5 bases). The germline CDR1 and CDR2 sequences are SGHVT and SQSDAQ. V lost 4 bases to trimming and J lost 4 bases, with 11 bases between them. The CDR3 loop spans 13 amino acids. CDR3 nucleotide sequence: TGTGCCAGCAGCTCCAGGGAAGGGTACGAGCAGTACTTC. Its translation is CASSSREGYEQYF. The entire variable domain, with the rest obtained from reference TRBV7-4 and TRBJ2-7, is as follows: GAGVSQSPRYKVAKRGRDVALRCDSISGHVTLYWYRQTLGQGSEVLTYSQSDAQRDKSGRPSGRFSAERPERSVSTLKIQRTEQGDSAVYLCASSSREGYEQYFGPGTRLTVT.

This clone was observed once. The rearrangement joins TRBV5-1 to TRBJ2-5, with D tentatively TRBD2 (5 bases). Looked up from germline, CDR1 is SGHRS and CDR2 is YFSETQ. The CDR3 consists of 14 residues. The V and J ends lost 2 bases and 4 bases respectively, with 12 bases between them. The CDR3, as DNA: TGCGCCAGCAGCTTAATCTCAGGAGGAGAGACCCAGTACTTC. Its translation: CASSLISGGETQYF.

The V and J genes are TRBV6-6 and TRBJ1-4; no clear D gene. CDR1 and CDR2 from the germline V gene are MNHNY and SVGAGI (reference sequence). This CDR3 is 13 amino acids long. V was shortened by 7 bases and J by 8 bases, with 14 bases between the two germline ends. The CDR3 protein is CASTPPGREKLFF. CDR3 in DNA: TGTGCCAGCACCCCCCCCGGGAGGGAAAAACTGTTTTTT.

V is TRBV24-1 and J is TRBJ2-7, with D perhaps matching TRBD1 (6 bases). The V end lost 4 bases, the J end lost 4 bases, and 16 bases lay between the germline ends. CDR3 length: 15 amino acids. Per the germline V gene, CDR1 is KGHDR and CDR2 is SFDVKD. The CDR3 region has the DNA TGTGCCACCAGTGACCTCAGGGGACCGAGTTACGAGCAGTACTTC. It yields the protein CATSDLRGPSYEQYF.

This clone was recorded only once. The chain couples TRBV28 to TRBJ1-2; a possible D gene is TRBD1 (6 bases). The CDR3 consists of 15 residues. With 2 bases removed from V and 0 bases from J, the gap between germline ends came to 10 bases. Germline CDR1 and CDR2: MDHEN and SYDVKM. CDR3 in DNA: TGTGCCAGCAGTTTACCCCAGGGGACTAACTATGGCTACACCTTC. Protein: CASSLPQGTNYGYTF.

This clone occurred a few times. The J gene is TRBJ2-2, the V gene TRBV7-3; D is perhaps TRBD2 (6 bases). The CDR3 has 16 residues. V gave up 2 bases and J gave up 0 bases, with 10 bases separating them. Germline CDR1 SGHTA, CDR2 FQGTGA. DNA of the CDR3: TGTGCCAGCAGCTTAGGGGTAGCGGCGAACACCGGGGAGCTGTTTTTT. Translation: CASSLGVAANTGELFF. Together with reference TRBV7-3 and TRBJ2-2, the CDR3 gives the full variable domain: GAGVSQTPSNKVTEKGKYVELRCDPISGHTALYWYRQSLGQGPEFLIYFQGTGAADDSGLPNDRFFAVRPEGSVSTLKIQRTERGDSAVYLCASSLGVAANTGELFFGEGSRLTVL.

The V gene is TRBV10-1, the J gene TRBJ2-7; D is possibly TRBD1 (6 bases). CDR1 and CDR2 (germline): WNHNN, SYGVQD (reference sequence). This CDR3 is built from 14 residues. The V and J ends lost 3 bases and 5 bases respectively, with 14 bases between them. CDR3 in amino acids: CASSENREFDEQYF. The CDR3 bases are TGCGCCAGCAGTGAAAACAGGGAGTTCGACGAGCAGTACTTC.

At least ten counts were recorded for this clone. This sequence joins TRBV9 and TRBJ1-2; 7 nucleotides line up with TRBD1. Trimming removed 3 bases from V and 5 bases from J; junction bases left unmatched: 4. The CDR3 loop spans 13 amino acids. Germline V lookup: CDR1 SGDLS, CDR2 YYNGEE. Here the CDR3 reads CASSAGTVYGYTF. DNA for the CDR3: TGTGCCAGCAGCGCCGGGACAGTTTATGGCTACACCTTC.

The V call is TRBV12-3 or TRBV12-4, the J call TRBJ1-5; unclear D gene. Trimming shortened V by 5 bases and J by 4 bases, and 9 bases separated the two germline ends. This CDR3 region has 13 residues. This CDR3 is CASSLGPNQPQHF. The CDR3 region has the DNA TGTGCCAGCAGTCTTGGCCCAAATCAGCCCCAGCATTTT.

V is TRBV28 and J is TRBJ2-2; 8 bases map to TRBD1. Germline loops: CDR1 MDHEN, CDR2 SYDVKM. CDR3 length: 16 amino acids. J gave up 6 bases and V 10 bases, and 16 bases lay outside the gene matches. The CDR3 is CAIPTGVGKNAGELFF. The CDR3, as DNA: TGTGCCATCCCGACAGGGGTCGGGAAAAACGCCGGGGAGCTGTTTTTT.

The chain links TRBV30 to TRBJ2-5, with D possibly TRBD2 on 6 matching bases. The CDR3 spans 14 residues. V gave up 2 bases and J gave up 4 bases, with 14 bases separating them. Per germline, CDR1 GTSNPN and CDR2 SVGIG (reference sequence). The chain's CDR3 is CAWSRSGLGETQYF. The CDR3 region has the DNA TGTGCCTGGAGTCGTAGCGGCCTAGGAGAGACCCAGTACTTC.

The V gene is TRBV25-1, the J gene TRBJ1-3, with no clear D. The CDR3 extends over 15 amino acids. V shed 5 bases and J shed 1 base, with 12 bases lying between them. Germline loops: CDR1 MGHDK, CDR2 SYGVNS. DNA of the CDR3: TGTGCCAGCAGTCCCAACGGTTGGTCTGGAAACACCATATATTTT. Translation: CASSPNGWSGNTIYF.

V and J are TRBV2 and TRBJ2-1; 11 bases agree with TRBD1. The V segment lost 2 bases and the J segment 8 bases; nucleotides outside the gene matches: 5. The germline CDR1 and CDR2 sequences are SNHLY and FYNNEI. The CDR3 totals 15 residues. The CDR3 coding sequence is TGTGCCAGCAGTGAATGGACAGGGGGCTTCGATGAGCAGTTCTTC. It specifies CASSEWTGGFDEQFF.

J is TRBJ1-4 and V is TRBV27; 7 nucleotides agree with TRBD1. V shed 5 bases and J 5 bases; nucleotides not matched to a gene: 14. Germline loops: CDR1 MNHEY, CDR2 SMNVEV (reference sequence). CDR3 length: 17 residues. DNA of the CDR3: TGTGCCAGCAGTCTGATGGCCGTCAGGGGGGAGAATGAAAAACTGTTTTTT. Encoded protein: CASSLMAVRGENEKLFF.

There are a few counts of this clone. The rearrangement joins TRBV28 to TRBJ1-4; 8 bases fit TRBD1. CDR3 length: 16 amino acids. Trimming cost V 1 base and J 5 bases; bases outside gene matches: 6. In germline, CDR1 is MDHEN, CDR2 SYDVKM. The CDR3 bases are TGTGCCAGCAGTTTATATACCTGGGACAGGAATGAAAAACTGTTTTTT. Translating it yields CASSLYTWDRNEKLFF. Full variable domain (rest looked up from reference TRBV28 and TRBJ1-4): DVKVTQSSRYLVKRTGEKVFLECVQDMDHENMFWYRQDPGLGLRLIYFSYDVKMKEKGDIPEGYSVSREKKERFSLILESASTNQTSMYLCASSLYTWDRNEKLFFGSGTQLSVL.

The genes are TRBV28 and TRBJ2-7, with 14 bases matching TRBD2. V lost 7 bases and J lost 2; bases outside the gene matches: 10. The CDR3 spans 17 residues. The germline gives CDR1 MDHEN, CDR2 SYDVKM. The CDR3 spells CASKTWTSGRYAYEQYF. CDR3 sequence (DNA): TGTGCCAGCAAAACGTGGACTAGCGGGAGGTACGCCTACGAGCAGTACTTC.

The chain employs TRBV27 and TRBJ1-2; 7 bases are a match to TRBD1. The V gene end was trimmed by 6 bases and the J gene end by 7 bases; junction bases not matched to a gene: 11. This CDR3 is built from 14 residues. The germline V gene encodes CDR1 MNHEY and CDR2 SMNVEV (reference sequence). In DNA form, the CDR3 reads TGTGCCAGCAGCTCCAGGGACAGAGGTGCTGGCTACACCTTC. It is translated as CASSSRDRGAGYTF.

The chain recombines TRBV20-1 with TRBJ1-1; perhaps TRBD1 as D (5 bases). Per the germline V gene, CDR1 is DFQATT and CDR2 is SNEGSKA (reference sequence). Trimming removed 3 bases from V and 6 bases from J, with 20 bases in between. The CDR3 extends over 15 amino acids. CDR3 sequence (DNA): TGCAGTGCTAGTAGCAGGGCGTCCTTTCAGGCTGAAGCTTTCTTT. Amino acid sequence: CSASSRASFQAEAFF.

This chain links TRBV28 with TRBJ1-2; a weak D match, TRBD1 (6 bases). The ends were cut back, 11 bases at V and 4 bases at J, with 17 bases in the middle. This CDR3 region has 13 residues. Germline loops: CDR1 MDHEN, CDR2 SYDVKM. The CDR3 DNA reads TGTGCCGCCCGGCTAGGGGGTGGCTATGGCTACACCTTC. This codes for CAARLGGGYGYTF.

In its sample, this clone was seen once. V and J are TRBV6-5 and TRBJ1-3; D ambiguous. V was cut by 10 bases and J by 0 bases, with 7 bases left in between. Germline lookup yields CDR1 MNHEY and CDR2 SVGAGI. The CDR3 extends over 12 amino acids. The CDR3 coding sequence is TGTGCCACTCGGGGCTCTGGAAACACCATATATTTT. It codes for CATRGSGNTIYF.

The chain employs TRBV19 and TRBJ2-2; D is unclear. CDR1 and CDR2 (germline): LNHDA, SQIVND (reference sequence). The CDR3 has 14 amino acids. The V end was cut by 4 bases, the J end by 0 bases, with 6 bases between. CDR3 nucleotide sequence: TGTGCCAGTAGTAGAGGAACGAACACCGGGGAGCTGTTTTTT. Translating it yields CASSRGTNTGELFF.

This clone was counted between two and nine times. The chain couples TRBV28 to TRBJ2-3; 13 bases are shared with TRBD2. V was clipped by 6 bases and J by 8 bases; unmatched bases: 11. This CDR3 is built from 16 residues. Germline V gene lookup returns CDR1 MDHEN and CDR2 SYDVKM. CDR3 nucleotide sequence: TGTGCCAGCAGACCCGGACTAGCGGGAGTGAGAGGTACGCAGTATTTT. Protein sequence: CASRPGLAGVRGTQYF. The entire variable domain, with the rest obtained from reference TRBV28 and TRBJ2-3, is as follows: DVKVTQSSRYLVKRTGEKVFLECVQDMDHENMFWYRQDPGLGLRLIYFSYDVKMKEKGDIPEGYSVSREKKERFSLILESASTNQTSMYLCASRPGLAGVRGTQYFGPGTRLTVL.

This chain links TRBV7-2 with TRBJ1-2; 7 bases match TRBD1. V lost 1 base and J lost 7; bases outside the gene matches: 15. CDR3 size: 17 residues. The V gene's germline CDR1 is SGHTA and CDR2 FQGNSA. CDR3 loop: CASSLESLTGSRGGYTF. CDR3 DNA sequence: TGTGCCAGCAGCTTAGAGTCGTTGACAGGGTCGCGGGGTGGCTACACCTTC. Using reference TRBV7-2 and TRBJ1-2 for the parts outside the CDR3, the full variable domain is GAGVSQSPSNKVTEKGKDVELRCDPISGHTALYWYRQSLGQGLEFLIYFQGNSAPDKSGLPSDRFSAERTGGSVSTLTIQRTQQEDSAVYLCASSLESLTGSRGGYTFGSGTRLTVV.

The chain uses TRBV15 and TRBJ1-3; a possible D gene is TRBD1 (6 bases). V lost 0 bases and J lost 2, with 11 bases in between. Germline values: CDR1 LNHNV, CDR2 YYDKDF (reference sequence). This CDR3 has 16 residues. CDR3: CATSRDTRGAGNTIYF. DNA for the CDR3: TGTGCCACCAGCAGAGATACCAGGGGCGCTGGAAACACCATATATTTT.

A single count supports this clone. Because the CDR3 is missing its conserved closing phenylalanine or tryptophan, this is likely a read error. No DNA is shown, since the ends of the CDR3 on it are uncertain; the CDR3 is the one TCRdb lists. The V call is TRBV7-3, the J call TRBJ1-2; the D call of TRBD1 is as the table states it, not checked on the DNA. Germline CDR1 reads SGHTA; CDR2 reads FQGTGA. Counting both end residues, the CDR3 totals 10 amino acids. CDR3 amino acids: CASSSFPTVA.

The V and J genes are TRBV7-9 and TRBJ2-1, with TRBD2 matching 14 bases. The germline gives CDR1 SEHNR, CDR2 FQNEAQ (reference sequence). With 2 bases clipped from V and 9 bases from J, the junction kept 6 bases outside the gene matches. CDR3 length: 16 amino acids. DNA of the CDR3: TGTGCCAGCAGCTTACCGGGACTAGCGGGAGAAGTTGAGCAGTTCTTC. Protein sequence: CASSLPGLAGEVEQFF.

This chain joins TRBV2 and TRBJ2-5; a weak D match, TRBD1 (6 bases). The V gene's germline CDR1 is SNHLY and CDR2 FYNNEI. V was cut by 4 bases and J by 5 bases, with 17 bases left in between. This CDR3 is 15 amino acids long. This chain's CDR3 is CASSGRTGLQETQYF. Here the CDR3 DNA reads TGTGCCAGCAGTGGGCGTACAGGGCTTCAGGAGACCCAGTACTTC. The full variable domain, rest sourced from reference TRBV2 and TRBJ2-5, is EPEVTQTPSHQVTQMGQEVILRCVPISNHLYFYWYRQILGQKVEFLVSFYNNEISEKSEIFDDQFSVERPDGSNFTLKIRSTKLEDSAMYFCASSGRTGLQETQYFGPGTRLLVL.

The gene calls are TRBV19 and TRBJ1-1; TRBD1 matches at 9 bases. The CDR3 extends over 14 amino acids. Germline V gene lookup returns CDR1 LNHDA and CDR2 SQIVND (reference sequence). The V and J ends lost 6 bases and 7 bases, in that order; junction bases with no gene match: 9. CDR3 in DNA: TGTGCCAGTAGCCCCCGAGGACAGGGGAATGAAGCTTTCTTT. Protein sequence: CASSPRGQGNEAFF. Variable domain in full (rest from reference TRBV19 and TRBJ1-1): DGGITQSPKYLFRKEGQNVTLSCEQNLNHDAMYWYRQDPGQGLRLIYYSQIVNDFQKGDIAEGYSVSREKKESFPLTVTSAQKNPTAFYLCASSPRGQGNEAFFGQGTRLTVV.

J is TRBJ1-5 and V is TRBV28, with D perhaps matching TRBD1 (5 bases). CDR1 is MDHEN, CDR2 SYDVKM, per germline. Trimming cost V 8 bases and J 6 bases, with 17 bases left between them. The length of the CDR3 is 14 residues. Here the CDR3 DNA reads TGTGCCAGCTCCGGGGGGGGGAGGACTCAGCCCCAGCATTTT. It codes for CASSGGGRTQPQHF.

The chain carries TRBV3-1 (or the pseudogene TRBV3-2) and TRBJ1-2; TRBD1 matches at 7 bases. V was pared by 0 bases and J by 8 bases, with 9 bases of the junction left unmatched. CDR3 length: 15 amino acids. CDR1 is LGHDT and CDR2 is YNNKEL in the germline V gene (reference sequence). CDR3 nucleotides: TGTGCCAGCAGCCAAGATTTTCCGGGACAGCCCGGCTACACCTTC. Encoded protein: CASSQDFPGQPGYTF.